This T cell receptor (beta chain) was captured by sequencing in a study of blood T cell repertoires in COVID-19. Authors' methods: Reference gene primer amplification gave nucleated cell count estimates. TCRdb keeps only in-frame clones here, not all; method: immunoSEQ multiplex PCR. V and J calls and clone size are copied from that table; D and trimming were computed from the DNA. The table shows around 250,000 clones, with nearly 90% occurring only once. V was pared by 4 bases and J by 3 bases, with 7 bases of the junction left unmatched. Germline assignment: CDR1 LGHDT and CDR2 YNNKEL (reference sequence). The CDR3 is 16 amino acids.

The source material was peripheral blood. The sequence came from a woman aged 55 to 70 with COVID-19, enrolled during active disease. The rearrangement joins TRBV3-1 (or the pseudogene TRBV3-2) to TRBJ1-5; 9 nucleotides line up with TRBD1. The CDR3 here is CASSLGTGPVNQPQHF. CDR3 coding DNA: TGTGCCAGCAGCCTCGGGACAGGGCCTGTCAATCAGCCCCAGCATTTT.